These 23 T cell receptor beta chains came from one sample sequenced in a study of cytomegalovirus exposure and HLA in healthy donors. In the PCR, 60 Vbeta and 13 Jbeta primers were used. The protocol was immunoSEQ multiplex PCR, while the TCRdb copy is restricted to in-frame clones and leaves out a portion. The profile shows approximately 100,000 clones, 79% of them singletons. The sample consisted of PBMCs. All receptors come from a female donor in good health and CMV-seropositive.

The rearrangement joins TRBV4-1 to TRBJ2-7, with 10 bases that match TRBD1. V lost 3 bases to trimming and J lost 2 bases; unmatched junction nucleotides: 4. Germline values: CDR1 MGHRA, CDR2 YSYEKL. This CDR3 has 15 amino acids. The CDR3 here is CASSHPGTGAYEQYF. The CDR3 coding sequence is TGCGCCAGCAGCCACCCCGGGACAGGGGCCTACGAGCAGTACTTC.

A note on this clone: The same CDR3 arises from other DNA sequences in this sample as well. V is TRBV28 and J is TRBJ2-5; TRBD1 is a possible D gene (6 bases). Trimming stripped 3 bases from V and 2 bases from J, with 13 bases between. CDR3 length: 15 residues. CDR1 and CDR2 (germline): MDHEN, SYDVKM. Here the CDR3 DNA reads TGTGCCAGCAGTTTCTCAGGGCAGGGGCAAGAGACCCAGTACTTC. Its translation: CASSFSGQGQETQYF.

This sequence joins TRBV4-1 and TRBJ1-6; 8 positions match TRBD1. CDR1 is MGHRA and CDR2 is YSYEKL in the germline V gene. The CDR3 has 18 amino acids. After removal of 11 bases from V and 4 bases from J, the junction contained 19 bases not matched to a gene. The CDR3 region is CAQVGGTGTGGYNSPLHF. CDR3 sequence (DNA): TGCGCCCAGGTAGGGGGGACCGGGACAGGAGGATATAATTCACCCCTCCACTTT.

The chain links TRBV5-6 to TRBJ2-1, with 9 bases fitting TRBD2. The CDR3 consists of 15 residues. Germline CDR1 SGHDT, CDR2 YYEEEE. V was clipped by 0 bases and J by 7 bases; unmatched bases: 5. CDR3 amino acids: CASSLGLAVANEQFF. The CDR3 DNA reads TGTGCCAGCAGCTTGGGACTAGCGGTAGCTAATGAGCAGTTCTTC.

This clone was observed a single time. The chain has TRBV7-2 and TRBJ2-3; 10 positions match TRBD2. The CDR3 consists of 18 residues. Trimming removed 0 bases from V and 1 base from J; junction bases left unmatched: 7. The germline V gene encodes CDR1 SGHTA and CDR2 FQGNSA. CDR3 region: CASSLAGLAGVGTDTQYF. CDR3 nucleotide sequence: TGTGCCAGCAGCTTAGCAGGGCTAGCGGGGGTTGGCACAGATACGCAGTATTTT.

This clone was seen just once. V gene TRBV2 combines with J gene TRBJ2-3, with 7 bases that match TRBD1. Germline V CDR1 and CDR2: SNHLY, FYNNEI. This CDR3 is 14 amino acids long. V gave up 7 bases and J gave up 5 bases; unmatched junction bases: 9. The CDR3 region is CASKARGQGDTQYF. CDR3 DNA sequence: TGTGCCAGCAAAGCAAGGGGGCAGGGAGATACGCAGTATTTT.

This clone appeared a few times. V and J are TRBV7-9 and TRBJ2-1, with D possibly matching TRBD1 (5 bases). Trimming removed 3 bases from V and 4 bases from J, with 7 bases in between. The CDR3 has 13 residues. The germline gives CDR1 SEHNR, CDR2 FQNEAQ (reference sequence). CDR3 region: CASSFPGYNEQFF. CDR3 bases: TGTGCCAGCAGCTTCCCAGGGTACAATGAGCAGTTCTTC.

The V call is TRBV7-6, the J call TRBJ2-7, with TRBD1 identical over 9 bases. CDR3 length: 16 amino acids. V was clipped by 5 bases and J by 4 bases; unmatched bases: 12. Germline V gene data show CDR1 as SGHVS and CDR2 as FNYEAQ. CDR3 sequence: CASSAGTGWFGYEQYF. For the CDR3, the DNA is TGTGCCAGCAGCGCCGGGACAGGGTGGTTCGGGTACGAGCAGTACTTC.

The gene calls are TRBV5-4 and TRBJ2-3; 9 nucleotides agree with TRBD2. J lost 0 bases, V lost 1 base, and 0 bases had no gene match. Germline V gene data show CDR1 as SGHNT and CDR2 as YYREEE (reference sequence). The CDR3 has 15 residues. The CDR3 bases are TGTGCCAGCAGCTTGCTAGCGGGAAGCACAGATACGCAGTATTTT. It codes for CASSLLAGSTDTQYF.

V usage is TRBV21-1 and J usage is TRBJ2-5; the tabulated D call, TRBD1, remains unverified against the DNA. TRBV21-1 is a listed pseudogene. The CDR3 has 15 amino acids. In DNA, the CDR3 is TGTGCCAGCAGCAAAGAGGACAGCCAAAGGGAGACCCAGTACTTC. It translates to CASSKEDSQRETQYF.

This clone turned up a few times. This chain connects TRBV20-1 to TRBJ2-1; possibly TRBD2 for D (6 bases). CDR1 and CDR2 from the germline V gene are DFQATT and SNEGSKA (reference sequence). Trimming removed 7 bases from V and 6 bases from J, with 10 bases in between. The CDR3 has 11 amino acids. The CDR3 DNA reads as TGCAGTGTTCAGCGGGCCAATGAGCAGTTCTTC. This codes for CSVQRANEQFF.

The rearrangement uses TRBV7-9 and TRBJ2-7; perhaps TRBD1 as D (7 bases). With 2 bases removed from V and 7 bases from J, the gap between germline ends came to 15 bases. Germline V lookup: CDR1 SEHNR, CDR2 FQNEAQ (reference sequence). The CDR3 contains 14 residues. CDR3 nucleotides: TGTGCCAGCAGCTTACTCCCCCCAGGGGGGGAGCAGTACTTC. It codes for CASSLLPPGGEQYF.

The V gene is TRBV10-3, the J gene TRBJ1-2; no firm D call. Deletions cut 11 bases from V and 4 bases from J, with 8 bases between. The CDR3 extends over 10 amino acids. Germline V gives CDR1 ENHRY, CDR2 SYGVKD. The CDR3 DNA reads as TGTGCCCCCCGGGTCTATGGCTACACCTTC. Translating it yields CAPRVYGYTF.

This clone was found once. The J gene is TRBJ2-7, the V gene TRBV7-6; D perhaps matches TRBD1 (5 bases). Germline V lookup: CDR1 SGHVS, CDR2 FNYEAQ. CDR3 size: 14 residues. The germline V and J ends were trimmed by 5 bases and 2 bases, with 13 bases remaining between them. The CDR3 loop is CASSPQEGAYEQYF. Here the CDR3 DNA reads TGTGCCAGCAGCCCCCAGGAAGGGGCCTACGAGCAGTACTTC.

This chain connects TRBV18 to TRBJ1-4; D ambiguous. CDR1 is KGHSH and CDR2 is LQKENI in the germline V gene. Deletions cut 2 bases from V and 3 bases from J, with 16 bases between. The CDR3 has 17 residues. The chain's CDR3 is CASSPDQATLSNEKLFF. Here the CDR3 DNA reads TGTGCCAGCTCACCAGATCAGGCAACCCTTTCTAATGAAAAACTGTTTTTT.

The chain recombines TRBV11-2 with TRBJ1-2; D perhaps matches TRBD1 (5 bases). The germline gives CDR1 SGHAT, CDR2 FQNNGV. Trimming took off 5 bases at V and 5 bases at J, with 12 bases between the two ends. The CDR3 has 13 residues. The DNA of the CDR3 is TGTGCCAGCAGCCCCGGGACTTATTATGGCTACACCTTC. It specifies CASSPGTYYGYTF.

This clone was detected only once. This chain joins TRBV5-6 and TRBJ2-7, with 7 nucleotides matching TRBD1. Trimming took 3 bases from V and 3 from J; bases not matched to a gene: 6. The CDR3 is made up of 14 amino acids. Germline CDR1 and CDR2: SGHDT and YYEEEE. The CDR3 DNA reads TGTGCCAGCAGCTCAACGGGACAGTTCTACGAGCAGTACTTC. Translation gives CASSSTGQFYEQYF.

CDR3 residues: CSVTQTPGTQYF. As DNA, the CDR3 is TGCAGCGTTACCCAGACCCCCGGGACGCAGTATTTT. The genes are TRBV29-1 and TRBJ2-3, with D unresolved. Germline-derived CDR1 and CDR2 are SQVTM and ANQGSEA. The CDR3 has 12 amino acids. Trimming shortened V by 5 bases and J by 9 bases, and 15 bases separated the two germline ends.

The chain combines TRBV6-1 with TRBJ1-5; D gene ambiguous. The length of the CDR3 is 14 residues. CDR1 MNHNS and CDR2 SASEGT come from the germline V gene. The V and J ends lost 10 bases and 1 base respectively, with 14 bases between them. Here the CDR3 DNA reads TGTGCCACTACGGAGGGTTCGAGCAATCAGCCCCAGCATTTT. As protein: CATTEGSSNQPQHF.

The rearrangement uses TRBV29-1 and TRBJ1-1; a weak D match, TRBD1 (5 bases). Germline CDR1 is SQVTM and CDR2 is ANQGSEA. There are 14 residues in the CDR3. Trimming left V 4 bases short and J 4 bases short, with 16 bases between. The CDR3 DNA follows: TGCAGCGTTGTAGGATGGGGGGGTGGCACTGAAGCTTTCTTT. Protein: CSVVGWGGGTEAFF.

As DNA, the CDR3 is TGTGCCAGCAGCTTGGCCGCAGGGGGCCACGAGCAGTACTTC. As protein: CASSLAAGGHEQYF. V gene TRBV5-5 combines with J gene TRBJ2-7; 8 bases agree with TRBD1. Germline CDR1 reads SGHKS; CDR2 reads YYEKEE (reference sequence). CDR3 size: 14 residues. Trimming cost V 0 bases and J 5 bases; bases outside gene matches: 4.

This sequence joins TRBV2 and TRBJ2-2; possibly TRBD2 for D (5 bases). V dropped 6 bases and J dropped 6 bases, with 5 bases sitting between them. There are 11 residues in the CDR3. CDR1 is SNHLY and CDR2 is FYNNEI in the germline V gene. The CDR3 nucleotides are TGTGCCAGCAGGGAGGCCGGGGAGCTGTTTTTT. Translated, it gives CASREAGELFF. The whole variable domain, remainder taken from reference TRBV2 and TRBJ2-2, is EPEVTQTPSHQVTQMGQEVILRCVPISNHLYFYWYRQILGQKVEFLVSFYNNEISEKSEIFDDQFSVERPDGSNFTLKIRSTKLEDSAMYFCASREAGELFFGEGSRLTVL.

The table lists this clone with a count of one. V usage is TRBV6-1 and J usage is TRBJ2-5, with 9 bases lining up with TRBD2. This CDR3 is 15 amino acids long. Germline V gives CDR1 MNHNS, CDR2 SASEGT. J gave up 4 bases and V 5 bases, and 8 bases lay outside the gene matches. The CDR3 nucleotides read TGTGCCAGCAGTACTGGACTAGCGTCGGGAGAGACCCAGTACTTC. Translation: CASSTGLASGETQYF.